This TCR beta chain comes out of a study of CD8 T cells in ankylosing spondylitis. With 2 bases removed from V and 6 bases from J, the gap between germline ends came to 15 bases. CDR1 and CDR2 from the germline V gene are KGHSH and LQKENI. The CDR3 is 15 residues long. In making TCR beta libraries, quantitative 5'-RACE with molecular barcodes was used. A single record per CDR3 protein comes from TCRdb applying MiXCR to the 5' RACE reads. The profile shows roughly 100,000 distinct CDR3 sequences, approximately 25% of them singletons. The sequence was collected from a male donor with ankylosing spondylitis. This chain joins TRBV18 and TRBJ2-3; D possibly corresponds to TRBD2 (6 bases). The sample comprised synovial fluid, either unsorted or a sorted T cell fraction (not recorded which). The CDR3 spells CASSPGVGSSDTQYF. The CDR3 DNA reads as TGTGCCAGCTCACCAGGGGTCGGGAGCTCTGATACGCAGTATTTT.